These 18 T cell receptor beta chains were sequenced from one sample in a study of blood T cell repertoires in COVID-19. Assay used: immunoSEQ multiplex PCR; TCRdb lists only in-frame clones, some missing. The sample includes about 45,000 clones, nearly 85% seen only once; the top ten take roughly 8.2%. Sequencing input: peripheral blood. These receptors originate from an elderly man in a cohort sampled during active COVID-19.

This chain joins TRBV3-1 (or the pseudogene TRBV3-2) and TRBJ2-1; D may be TRBD1 (5 bases). This CDR3 is built from 16 residues. Trimming cost V 0 bases and J 4 bases, with 13 bases left between them. Germline CDR1 reads LGHDT; CDR2 reads YNNKEL (reference sequence). The CDR3 sequence is CASSQDLRGGYNEQFF. For the CDR3, the DNA is TGTGCCAGCAGCCAAGATCTTAGGGGTGGTTACAATGAGCAGTTCTTC.

The chain recombines TRBV28 with TRBJ1-4, with D unresolved. V lost 8 bases, J lost 7 bases, and 14 bases lay in between. This CDR3 has 13 amino acids. Germline CDR1 is MDHEN and CDR2 is SYDVKM. CDR3 protein: CASGGGGGEKLFF. In DNA form, the CDR3 reads TGTGCCAGCGGCGGAGGAGGCGGTGAAAAACTGTTTTTT. The complete variable domain, with remaining parts taken from reference TRBV28 and TRBJ1-4, reads DVKVTQSSRYLVKRTGEKVFLECVQDMDHENMFWYRQDPGLGLRLIYFSYDVKMKEKGDIPEGYSVSREKKERFSLILESASTNQTSMYLCASGGGGGEKLFFGSGTQLSVL.

The rearrangement joins TRBV5-1 to TRBJ2-6; possible D gene TRBD1, 6 bases. Trimming cost V 4 bases and J 8 bases, with 16 bases left between them. Germline CDR1 and CDR2: SGHRS and YFSETQ. The CDR3 covers 15 residues. CDR3 protein: CASSLGAGLTNVLTF. Written as DNA, the CDR3 is TGCGCCAGCAGCCTGGGGGCAGGGTTGACCAACGTCCTGACTTTC.

J is TRBJ2-2 and V is TRBV5-1, with 8 bases that match TRBD1. The CDR3 has 17 residues. CDR1 and CDR2 from the germline V gene are SGHRS and YFSETQ. The trim removed 4 bases at V and 1 base at J, leaving 9 bases unmatched. CDR3 in DNA: TGCGCCAGCAGCAACACCGCGGGGACAGGGAACACCGGGGAGCTGTTTTTT. Translating it yields CASSNTAGTGNTGELFF.

V and J are TRBV3-1 (or the pseudogene TRBV3-2) and TRBJ2-3; TRBD2 aligns across 9 bases. Germline trimming cut 4 bases from V and 6 bases from J; bases unmatched to any gene: 8. The CDR3 contains 15 residues. In germline, CDR1 is LGHDT, CDR2 YNNKEL (reference sequence). The CDR3 region is CASSPMAGGPDTQYF. DNA of the CDR3: TGTGCCAGCAGCCCCATGGCGGGAGGGCCCGATACGCAGTATTTT.

The genes are TRBV11-2 and TRBJ2-1; TRBD2 matches at 8 bases. V gave up 8 bases and J gave up 8 bases; unmatched junction bases: 8. CDR1 and CDR2 from the germline V gene are SGHAT and FQNNGV. The CDR3 sequence is 13 residues long. In nucleotides, the CDR3 is TGTGCCAGCCGGGGGGGCCAGGCATATGAGCAGTTCTTC. Amino acid sequence: CASRGGQAYEQFF.

This chain connects TRBV6-1 to TRBJ2-5, with 9 bases matching TRBD2. The CDR3 is made up of 15 amino acids. V was pared by 0 bases and J by 5 bases, with 4 bases of the junction left unmatched. CDR1 and CDR2 from the germline V gene are MNHNS and SASEGT. CDR3 amino acids: CASSEASGGLETQYF. The CDR3 nucleotides read TGTGCCAGCAGTGAAGCAAGCGGGGGGCTCGAGACCCAGTACTTC.

The J gene is TRBJ1-3, the V gene TRBV6-5, with a weak D call TRBD1 (5 bases). The V gene lost 2 bases and the J gene lost 1 base, with 9 bases spanning the gap. The CDR3 covers 15 residues. The germline V gene encodes CDR1 MNHEY and CDR2 SVGAGI. CDR3 sequence: CASSYRQFSGNTIYF. The CDR3 DNA reads as TGTGCCAGCAGTTACCGACAGTTTTCTGGAAACACCATATATTTT.

The chain is built from TRBV5-1 and TRBJ2-5, with D perhaps matching TRBD2 (6 bases). The CDR3 has 13 residues. Germline V gives CDR1 SGHRS, CDR2 YFSETQ. The germline V and J ends were trimmed by 4 bases and 5 bases, with 12 bases remaining between them. CDR3 DNA: TGCGCCAGCAGCCCGACTAGTTCGGAGACCCAGTACTTC. Protein sequence: CASSPTSSETQYF.

The chain uses TRBV11-2 and TRBJ2-7; D is unclear. V lost 3 bases, J lost 1 base, and 13 bases lay in between. The germline CDR1 and CDR2 sequences are SGHAT and FQNNGV. The CDR3 sequence is 15 residues long. The CDR3 DNA follows: TGTGCCAGCAGCTTTACGTCGGCGGATTCCTACGAGCAGTACTTC. Protein product: CASSFTSADSYEQYF.

As concerns this clone: The identical CDR3 is also encoded by other nucleotide sequences in the sample. The chain uses TRBV25-1 and TRBJ1-1, with D possibly TRBD1 on 6 matching bases. The CDR3 is 14 amino acids. Trimming removed 4 bases at V and 0 bases at J, with 9 bases between. Germline CDR1 MGHDK, CDR2 SYGVNS. For the CDR3, the DNA is TGTGCCAGCAGTGCAGGACAGTTGAACACTGAAGCTTTCTTT. Its protein is CASSAGQLNTEAFF. Complete variable domain (other parts from reference TRBV25-1 and TRBJ1-1): EADIYQTPRYLVIGTGKKITLECSQTMGHDKMYWYQQDPGMELHLIHYSYGVNSTEKGDLSSESTVSRIRTEHFPLTLESARPSHTSQYLCASSAGQLNTEAFFGQGTRLTVV.

The chain carries TRBV12-5 and TRBJ1-5; TRBD1 aligns across 7 bases. With 8 bases clipped from V and 2 bases from J, the junction kept 6 bases outside the gene matches. The CDR3 runs to 14 residues. Germline V gene sequence: CDR1 LGHNT, CDR2 FRNRAP. The CDR3 region is CASNDRAGNQPQHF. DNA for the CDR3: TGTGCTAGTAACGACAGGGCGGGCAATCAGCCCCAGCATTTT.

This clone was picked up a small number of times. The gene calls are TRBV2 and TRBJ1-1, with D possibly TRBD1 on 6 matching bases. The germline V gene encodes CDR1 SNHLY and CDR2 FYNNEI. V was cut by 6 bases and J by 1 base, with 9 bases left in between. The CDR3 consists of 13 residues. CDR3 DNA: TGTGCCAGCAGCCTGGGGGCGAACACTGAAGCTTTCTTT. It is translated as CASSLGANTEAFF.

This clone was seen a few times. CDR3 bases: TGTGCCAGCAGCCTCCAGGGTGTCCCCTACGAGCAGTACTTC. It translates to CASSLQGVPYEQYF. The genes are TRBV9 and TRBJ2-7; a possible D gene is TRBD1 (5 bases). The germline V gene encodes CDR1 SGDLS and CDR2 YYNGEE. The ends were cut back, 4 bases at V and 2 bases at J, with 13 bases in the middle. This CDR3 spans 14 amino acids.

This chain joins TRBV24-1 and TRBJ1-2; TRBD1 aligns across 9 bases. Germline V lookup: CDR1 KGHDR, CDR2 SFDVKD. The CDR3 is 16 amino acids. V lost 4 bases, J lost 2 bases, and 7 bases stayed unmatched. The CDR3 nucleotides read TGTGCCACCAGTGACCCGGGACAGGGTGGCAACTATGGCTACACCTTC. Its translation is CATSDPGQGGNYGYTF.

CDR3 in amino acids: CASSQEGGQPQHF. The DNA for the CDR3 is TGTGCCAGCAGCCAAGAAGGCGGGCAGCCCCAGCATTTT. This sequence joins TRBV3-1 (or the pseudogene TRBV3-2) and TRBJ1-5; D not certain. The CDR3 consists of 13 residues. In germline, CDR1 is LGHDT, CDR2 YNNKEL (reference sequence). V was cut by 0 bases and J by 7 bases, with 7 bases left in between.

This clone is medium-sized (0.01 to 0.1%) within its sample. The chain carries TRBV4-1 and TRBJ2-7; 9 positions agree with TRBD1. V lost 1 base and J lost 2; bases outside the gene matches: 3. The CDR3 extends over 15 amino acids. Germline CDR1 MGHRA, CDR2 YSYEKL. The CDR3 sequence is CASSQVGTGPYEQYF. The CDR3 nucleotides are TGCGCCAGCAGCCAAGTAGGGACAGGGCCCTACGAGCAGTACTTC.

The chain carries TRBV6-2 or TRBV6-3 and TRBJ2-1; D unclear. The CDR3 is 15 residues long. Germline assignment: CDR1 MNHEY and CDR2 SVGEGT. Trimming stripped 4 bases from V and 3 bases from J, with 13 bases between. The CDR3 loop is CASSSLRVRYNEQFF. The CDR3 DNA reads TGTGCCAGCAGTTCCCTTCGGGTACGCTACAATGAGCAGTTCTTC.